A single sample is the source of the 26 T cell receptor beta chains below, sequenced in a study of control samples from healthy donors and cancer patients. The table came from immunoSEQ multiplex PCR; TCRdb's copy has only in-frame clones and leaves some out. The table lists 170,000 or so clones, around 90% of them singletons, with around 2% in the top ten. The sequencing sample was made of blood. These TCRs come from a woman in her 40s in good health.

The chain employs TRBV11-2 and TRBJ1-3, with D maybe TRBD1 (5 bases). V lost 2 bases, J lost 4 bases, and 12 bases lay in between. Germline V CDR1 and CDR2: SGHAT, FQNNGV. The CDR3 loop spans 15 amino acids. For the CDR3, the DNA is TGTGCCAGCAGCTTAAGATCGGGGGACGGAAACACCATATATTTT. Amino acids: CASSLRSGDGNTIYF.

V usage is TRBV27 and J usage is TRBJ1-1, with D possibly being TRBD1 (5 bases). The germline gives CDR1 MNHEY, CDR2 SMNVEV (reference sequence). This CDR3 region has 14 residues. The V end lost 2 bases, the J end lost 1 base, and 8 bases lay between the germline ends. The CDR3 coding sequence is TGTGCCAGCAGTTTACAGGGAACGAACACTGAAGCTTTCTTT. Translating gives CASSLQGTNTEAFF.

The chain carries TRBV9 and TRBJ2-6; D is unclear. The germline CDR1 and CDR2 sequences are SGDLS and YYNGEE. The CDR3 length is 16 residues. V dropped 0 bases and J dropped 2 bases, with 9 bases sitting between them. The CDR3 is CASSVGQGTGANVLTF. In DNA form, the CDR3 reads TGTGCCAGCAGCGTAGGGCAAGGGACTGGGGCCAACGTCCTGACTTTC.

The chain joins TRBV10-3 to TRBJ1-1; TRBD1 matches 7 bases. There are 13 residues in the CDR3. Germline V gives CDR1 ENHRY, CDR2 SYGVKD. The V segment lost 8 bases and the J segment 1 base; nucleotides outside the gene matches: 4. The CDR3 here is CAIGQDTNTEAFF. CDR3 sequence (DNA): TGTGCCATCGGACAGGACACGAACACTGAAGCTTTCTTT.

This sequence joins TRBV7-8 and TRBJ1-1; D unclear. Germline CDR1 and CDR2: SGHVS and FQNEAQ. V lost 2 bases, J lost 0 bases, and 4 bases lay in between. The CDR3 has 13 amino acids. The CDR3: CASSLSLNTEAFF. The CDR3 coding sequence is TGTGCCAGCAGCTTATCCCTGAACACTGAAGCTTTCTTT.

The rearrangement uses TRBV11-2 and TRBJ1-4; 7 bases agree with TRBD1. Germline-derived CDR1 and CDR2 are SGHAT and FQNNGV. Trimming took 6 bases from V and 5 from J; bases not matched to a gene: 6. The CDR3 spans 14 residues. CDR3 in amino acids: CASRLTGSNEKLFF. The CDR3 DNA reads as TGTGCCAGCAGGCTGACAGGGAGCAATGAAAAACTGTTTTTT.

The rearrangement links TRBV7-7 to TRBJ2-5; 9 bases fit TRBD1. The CDR3 has 13 amino acids. V trimming: 5 bases; J trimming: 5 bases; junction bases outside the gene matches: 3. Germline loops: CDR1 SSHAT, CDR2 FNYEAQ (reference sequence). The CDR3 DNA reads as TGTGCCAGCAGCACAGGGGGCCCGGAGACCCAGTACTTC. Its protein is CASSTGGPETQYF.

V is TRBV11-2 and J is TRBJ2-1; weak D call: TRBD1 (5 bases). V dropped 3 bases and J dropped 9 bases, with 12 bases sitting between them. There are 13 residues in the CDR3. CDR1 is SGHAT and CDR2 is FQNNGV in the germline V gene. The CDR3 DNA is TGTGCCAGCAGCTTTTTAAACACAGGTGAGCAGTTCTTC. It codes for CASSFLNTGEQFF.

The rearrangement links TRBV5-4 to TRBJ2-1; 8 bases agree with TRBD2. V lost 6 bases and J lost 7; bases outside the gene matches: 15. The CDR3 runs 16 residues. Per the germline V gene, CDR1 is SGHNT and CDR2 is YYREEE (reference sequence). The CDR3 is CASNGDIAGSSNEQFF. In DNA form, the CDR3 reads TGTGCCAGCAACGGGGATATAGCGGGGTCCTCTAATGAGCAGTTCTTC.

The V and J genes are TRBV15 and TRBJ1-4; TRBD1 aligns across 8 bases. CDR1 and CDR2 from the germline V gene are LNHNV and YYDKDF (reference sequence). The length of the CDR3 is 15 residues. Trimming cost V 5 bases and J 4 bases; bases outside gene matches: 6. This chain's CDR3 is CATSGRGRINEKLFF. Here the CDR3 DNA reads TGTGCCACCAGCGGCAGGGGGCGCATTAATGAAAAACTGTTTTTT.

This chain links TRBV4-1 with TRBJ2-3, with 11 bases aligning to TRBD2. J was trimmed by 1 base and V by 4 bases; bases with no gene match: 4. Germline-derived CDR1 and CDR2 are MGHRA and YSYEKL. The CDR3 sequence is 16 residues long. The CDR3 DNA follows: TGCGCCAGCAGCCGGACGACTAGCGGGGGCACAGATACGCAGTATTTT. This encodes CASSRTTSGGTDTQYF.

The chain joins TRBV29-1 to TRBJ2-1; the D gene is possibly TRBD1 (8 bases). Trimming removed 4 bases at V and 8 bases at J, with 12 bases between. CDR1 is SQVTM and CDR2 is ANQGSEA in the germline V gene. The CDR3 has 12 amino acids. The DNA of the CDR3 is TGCAGCGTTGTACAGGGGGGGGATGAGCAGTTCTTC. Amino acids: CSVVQGGDEQFF.

This rearrangement joins TRBV24-1 to TRBJ1-2; D possibly corresponds to TRBD1 (5 bases). Trimming cost V 7 bases and J 5 bases, with 22 bases left between them. In germline, CDR1 is KGHDR, CDR2 SFDVKD. The CDR3 totals 16 residues. CDR3: CATSDIRDGGEYGYTF. The DNA of the CDR3 is TGTGCCACCAGCGACATCCGGGACGGTGGGGAATATGGCTACACCTTC.

The chain combines TRBV9 with TRBJ2-3, with D tentatively TRBD2 (5 bases). Germline V gene lookup returns CDR1 SGDLS and CDR2 YYNGEE. Trimming left V 0 bases short and J 6 bases short, with 5 bases between. The length of the CDR3 is 12 residues. In DNA, the CDR3 is TGTGCCAGCAGCGTAGGCGGGGATACGCAGTATTTT. Amino acids: CASSVGGDTQYF. The complete variable domain, with remaining parts taken from reference TRBV9 and TRBJ2-3, reads DSGVTQTPKHLITATGQRVTLRCSPRSGDLSVYWYQQSLDQGLQFLIQYYNGEERAKGNILERFSAQQFPDLHSELNLSSLELGDSALYFCASSVGGDTQYFGPGTRLTVL.

V and J are TRBV5-1 and TRBJ1-5, with TRBD1 matching over 7 bases. The CDR3 consists of 16 residues. CDR1 SGHRS and CDR2 YFSETQ come from the germline V gene. Losses at the gene ends were 4 bases for V and 4 bases for J; bases not matched to a gene: 11. The CDR3 here is CASSRNRDRENQPQHF. CDR3 nucleotides: TGCGCCAGCAGCCGCAATAGAGACAGGGAGAATCAGCCCCAGCATTTT. Full variable domain (remainder filled in from reference TRBV5-1 and TRBJ1-5): KAGVTQTPRYLIKTRGQQVTLSCSPISGHRSVSWYQQTPGQGLQFLFEYFSETQRNKGNFPGRFSGRQFSNSRSEMNVSTLELGDSALYLCASSRNRDRENQPQHFGDGTRLSIL.

The chain has TRBV19 and TRBJ2-2; 8 bases agree with TRBD2. The CDR3 is 17 residues long. V gave up 4 bases and J gave up 4 bases; unmatched junction bases: 11. Germline values: CDR1 LNHDA, CDR2 SQIVND (reference sequence). The CDR3 protein is CASSNGGAWESTGELFF. CDR3 bases: TGTGCCAGTAGTAACGGGGGGGCCTGGGAAAGCACCGGGGAGCTGTTTTTT. The full variable domain, its missing parts supplied by reference TRBV19 and TRBJ2-2, is DGGITQSPKYLFRKEGQNVTLSCEQNLNHDAMYWYRQDPGQGLRLIYYSQIVNDFQKGDIAEGYSVSREKKESFPLTVTSAQKNPTAFYLCASSNGGAWESTGELFFGEGSRLTVL.

The rearrangement links TRBV6-6 to TRBJ1-2; D may be TRBD1 (5 bases). The CDR3 has 14 amino acids. The germline V and J ends were trimmed by 0 bases and 4 bases, with 9 bases remaining between them. Per the germline V gene, CDR1 is MNHNY and CDR2 is SVGAGI (reference sequence). The CDR3 here is CASSYSTGGYGYTF. Written as DNA, the CDR3 is TGTGCCAGCAGTTACTCGACGGGGGGCTATGGCTACACCTTC.

The rearrangement uses TRBV5-6 and TRBJ1-2, with D hard to call. Deletions cut 1 base from V and 0 bases from J, with 4 bases between. The CDR3 is 13 amino acids. Germline V gene sequence: CDR1 SGHDT, CDR2 YYEEEE. CDR3 in DNA: TGTGCCAGCAGCTTGCCCCCTAACTATGGCTACACCTTC. Translated, it gives CASSLPPNYGYTF. The full variable domain, rest sourced from reference TRBV5-6 and TRBJ1-2, is DAGVTQSPTHLIKTRGQQVTLRCSPKSGHDTVSWYQQALGQGPQFIFQYYEEEERQRGNFPDRFSGHQFPNYSSELNVNALLLGDSALYLCASSLPPNYGYTFGSGTRLTVV.

This clone was found once. J is TRBJ2-5 and V is TRBV24-1, with 7 positions matching TRBD2. CDR3 length equals 13 residues. CDR1 is KGHDR, CDR2 SFDVKD, per germline. V lost 5 bases and J lost 3; bases outside the gene matches: 2. The CDR3 here is CATSGAGEETQYF. Written as DNA, the CDR3 is TGTGCCACCAGTGGTGCGGGGGAAGAGACCCAGTACTTC.

This clone was seen a single time. The chain combines TRBV9 with TRBJ2-3; D possibly matches TRBD1 or TRBD2 (6 bases each). In germline, CDR1 is SGDLS, CDR2 YYNGEE. The CDR3 covers 16 residues. Trimming cost V 7 bases and J 0 bases, with 18 bases left between them. The chain's CDR3 is CASSLRGLPSTDTQYF. The CDR3, as DNA: TGTGCCAGCTCCTTACGGGGGCTACCGAGCACAGATACGCAGTATTTT.

The chain employs TRBV10-2 and TRBJ1-1; 8 bases fit TRBD1. This CDR3 comprises 14 residues. V gave up 4 bases and J gave up 6 bases; unmatched junction bases: 7. Germline CDR1 is WSHSY and CDR2 is SAAADI. CDR3 nucleotide sequence: TGCGCCAGCAGTGGGAAGACAGGGGTCGCTGAAGCTTTCTTT. Residues: CASSGKTGVAEAFF.

The genes are TRBV7-8 and TRBJ2-2, with TRBD2 identical over 8 bases. Germline-derived CDR1 and CDR2 are SGHVS and FQNEAQ. The CDR3 consists of 15 residues. The V and J ends lost 3 bases and 3 bases, in that order; junction bases with no gene match: 3. The CDR3 bases are TGTGCCAGCAGCTTTAGCGGGGTCGACACCGGGGAGCTGTTTTTT. Translated: CASSFSGVDTGELFF.

The chain carries TRBV11-1 and TRBJ2-7; TRBD1 matches 9 bases. Per germline, CDR1 SGHAT and CDR2 FQDESV (reference sequence). V shed 5 bases and J 7 bases; nucleotides not matched to a gene: 9. The CDR3 runs to 14 residues. CDR3: CASSVGGQGWEQYF. CDR3 coding DNA: TGTGCCAGCAGCGTAGGGGGACAGGGATGGGAGCAGTACTTC.

The sample holds one count of this clone. This chain links TRBV5-4 with TRBJ2-7, with 12 bases aligning to TRBD2. The CDR3 is 15 amino acids. V lost 0 bases, J lost 5 bases, and 3 bases stayed unmatched. CDR1 is SGHNT, CDR2 YYREEE, per germline (reference sequence). CDR3 amino acids: CASSLVTSGGNEQYF. In nucleotides, the CDR3 is TGTGCCAGCAGCTTGGTGACTAGCGGGGGCAACGAGCAGTACTTC.

V gene TRBV6-5 combines with J gene TRBJ2-7, with 12 bases fitting TRBD1. V shed 5 bases, J shed 7 bases, and the junction held 9 bases outside the gene matches. Germline V gives CDR1 MNHEY, CDR2 SVGAGI. This CDR3 comprises 15 residues. This CDR3 reads CASSPGDRGLKEQYF. The CDR3 DNA is TGTGCCAGCAGTCCCGGGGACAGGGGGCTGAAGGAGCAGTACTTC.

This chain joins TRBV6-5 and TRBJ2-2; D is perhaps TRBD2 (6 bases). From germline, CDR1 is MNHEY and CDR2 SVGAGI. Trimming cost V 4 bases and J 4 bases, with 7 bases left between them. This CDR3 spans 13 amino acids. The CDR3: CASSWDFTGELFF. The CDR3 DNA reads TGTGCCAGCAGTTGGGACTTCACCGGGGAGCTGTTTTTT.